What follows is one T cell receptor (beta chain) and its context. This record comes from a study of blood T cell repertoires in COVID-19. The CDR3 length is 14 residues. CDR1 and CDR2 (germline): KGHSH, LQKENI. V lost 3 bases, J lost 6 bases, and 7 bases stayed unmatched. Generated by immunoSEQ multiplex PCR, the TCRdb table keeps only in-frame clones and is missing some. Of 200,000 to 250,000 clones in the sample, roughly 83% were seen once. This receptor was identified in an older woman with active or convalescent COVID-19. V is TRBV18 and J is TRBJ1-2, with TRBD1 identical over 7 bases. The sequencing sample was made of peripheral blood. In nucleotides, the CDR3 is TGTGCCAGCTCACCCCAGGGACAGAAGGATGGCTACACCTTC. Protein sequence: CASSPQGQKDGYTF.